These 27 T cell receptor beta chains were sequenced from one sample in a study of blood T cell repertoires in COVID-19. TCRdb keeps only in-frame clones here, not all; method: immunoSEQ multiplex PCR. The profile covers approximately 280,000 clones, with roughly nine tenths appearing a single time and roughly 1.9% taken by the ten largest. The sequencing input was PBMCs or T cells enriched from blood (not recorded which). All receptors come from a woman aged 60-75 years who had recovered from COVID-19.

In this sample, this clone turned up a few times. The V gene is TRBV10-3, the J gene TRBJ1-2, with D possibly being TRBD1 (6 bases). The germline CDR1 and CDR2 sequences are ENHRY and SYGVKD. V lost 2 bases and J lost 4, with 17 bases in between. This CDR3 spans 16 amino acids. The CDR3 DNA reads as TGTGCCATCAGTGAGAGAAAGGGGACACGAGTCTATGGCTACACCTTC. Its protein is CAISERKGTRVYGYTF.

V and J are TRBV12-5 and TRBJ2-2, with D possibly matching TRBD1 (5 bases). CDR1 and CDR2 from the germline V gene are LGHNT and FRNRAP. The ends were cut back, 0 bases at V and 7 bases at J, with 12 bases in the middle. The CDR3 totals 15 residues. The CDR3 loop reads CASGLVVRVNGELFF. The CDR3 coding sequence is TGTGCTAGTGGTTTGGTAGTCAGGGTGAACGGGGAGCTGTTTTTT.

CDR3 region: CAWGQKGTEAFF. The DNA of the CDR3 is TGTGCCTGGGGCCAGAAGGGGACTGAAGCTTTCTTT. V gene TRBV30 combines with J gene TRBJ1-1, with D possibly matching TRBD1 (5 bases). Trimming cost V 5 bases and J 5 bases, with 12 bases left between them. CDR1 and CDR2 from the germline V gene are GTSNPN and SVGIG (reference sequence). The CDR3 sequence is 12 residues long.

Regarding this clone: Different DNA sequences within this sample yield the same CDR3. J is TRBJ1-4 and V is TRBV20-1; D uncertain. CDR3 length: 11 amino acids. V was clipped by 0 bases and J by 7 bases, with 3 bases between them. Germline lookup yields CDR1 DFQATT and CDR2 SNEGSKA (reference sequence). The DNA of the CDR3 is TGCAGTGCTAGAGATCGTGAAAAACTGTTTTTT. Translation: CSARDREKLFF.

The J gene is TRBJ2-3, the V gene TRBV11-3, with TRBD2 matching over 7 bases. The V gene's germline CDR1 is SGHNT and CDR2 YENEEA. This CDR3 region has 14 residues. V was pared by 1 base and J by 3 bases, with 1 base of the junction left unmatched. CDR3 in amino acids: CASSLVLATDTQYF. CDR3 bases: TGTGCCAGCAGCTTAGTACTAGCGACAGATACGCAGTATTTT. Full variable domain (remainder filled in from reference TRBV11-3 and TRBJ2-3): EAGVVQSPRYKIIEKKQPVAFWCNPISGHNTLYWYLQNLGQGPELLIRYENEEAVDDSQLPKDRFSAERLKGVDSTLKIQPAELGDSAVYLCASSLVLATDTQYFGPGTRLTVL.

The rearrangement uses TRBV28 and TRBJ1-2; 7 bases agree with TRBD1. V gave up 5 bases and J gave up 11 bases; unmatched junction bases: 14. This CDR3 spans 14 amino acids. Germline lookup yields CDR1 MDHEN and CDR2 SYDVKM. The DNA for the CDR3 is TGTGCCAGCAGTCTACTACAGGGGCTGGAAGAGTACACCTTC. Its translation: CASSLLQGLEEYTF.

This rearrangement joins TRBV5-1 to TRBJ2-1; 8 bases align to TRBD2. J gave up 7 bases and V 0 bases, and 6 bases lay outside the gene matches. Germline V lookup: CDR1 SGHRS, CDR2 YFSETQ. CDR3 length equals 15 residues. This chain's CDR3 is CASSLALLADNEQFF. DNA of the CDR3: TGCGCCAGCAGCTTGGCCCTACTAGCGGATAATGAGCAGTTCTTC.

The chain couples TRBV21-1 to TRBJ2-7; the D call TRBD2 from the table was never checked on the DNA. TRBV21-1 is annotated as a pseudogene. The CDR3 length is 16 residues. CDR3 loop: CASSCRVEHLAYEQYF. CDR3 sequence (DNA): TGTGCCAGCAGCTGTCGGGTCGAACACCTAGCATACGAGCAGTACTTC.

The rearrangement links TRBV5-6 to TRBJ2-5, with D tentatively TRBD2 (6 bases). Germline V CDR1 and CDR2: SGHDT, YYEEEE. CDR3 length: 13 amino acids. V was cut by 4 bases and J by 2 bases, with 9 bases left in between. CDR3 loop: CASSIGSQETQYF. CDR3 coding DNA: TGTGCCAGCAGCATCGGGAGTCAAGAGACCCAGTACTTC.

This clone was observed a few times. The V and J genes are TRBV5-1 and TRBJ2-2; TRBD2 agrees at 10 bases. The CDR3 consists of 14 residues. CDR1 SGHRS and CDR2 YFSETQ come from the germline V gene. J gave up 10 bases and V 0 bases, and 3 bases lay outside the gene matches. The CDR3 sequence: CASSLASGGMELFF. The CDR3 DNA follows: TGCGCCAGCAGCTTGGCTAGCGGGGGCATGGAGCTGTTTTTT.

This chain connects TRBV19 to TRBJ1-1; perhaps TRBD1 as D (5 bases). The germline V gene has CDR1 LNHDA and CDR2 SQIVND (reference sequence). V was shortened by 2 bases and J by 5 bases, with 12 bases between the two germline ends. This CDR3 region has 14 residues. This CDR3 reads CASSIQPGITEAFF. The CDR3 DNA is TGTGCCAGTAGTATACAACCAGGGATAACTGAAGCTTTCTTT.

The chain uses TRBV29-1 and TRBJ2-5; D might be TRBD1 (6 bases). The germline CDR1 and CDR2 sequences are SQVTM and ANQGSEA. This CDR3 spans 13 amino acids. V lost 7 bases to trimming and J lost 0 bases, with 12 bases between them. The CDR3 DNA follows: TGCAGCGATAGCAGGGGACACCAAGAGACCCAGTACTTC. Protein product: CSDSRGHQETQYF.

The chain combines TRBV6-5 with TRBJ1-3; 7 bases line up with TRBD1. The V and J ends lost 5 bases and 0 bases, in that order; junction bases with no gene match: 4. The length of the CDR3 is 15 residues. CDR1 and CDR2 (germline): MNHEY, SVGAGI. The CDR3 is CASSTGEASGNTIYF. The CDR3 region has the DNA TGTGCCAGCAGTACAGGGGAGGCCTCTGGAAACACCATATATTTT.

Here the CDR3 reads CASSVGEGDYGYTF. The DNA of the CDR3 is TGTGCCAGCAGCGTAGGGGAGGGGGACTATGGCTACACCTTC. The genes are TRBV9 and TRBJ1-2, with a tentative D call TRBD1 (6 bases). CDR1 and CDR2 from the germline V gene are SGDLS and YYNGEE. CDR3 length: 14 amino acids. Trimming shortened V by 0 bases and J by 3 bases, and 9 bases separated the two germline ends.

About this clone itself: At one end the junction does not follow the germline gene, possibly because of a read error. J is TRBJ1-2 and V is TRBV28; 11 bases align to TRBD1. Germline V gives CDR1 MDHEN, CDR2 SYDVKM. CDR3 length equals 13 residues. CDR3 nucleotide sequence: TGTGCCAGCAGGGGACTAAGGGAGGGACAGGGGGGCTTC. Encoded protein: CASRGLREGQGGF.

The V and J genes are TRBV2 and TRBJ1-6; D remains ambiguous. CDR3 length equals 15 residues. Germline lookup yields CDR1 SNHLY and CDR2 FYNNEI. Trimming removed 3 bases at V and 2 bases at J, with 8 bases between. CDR3 in DNA: TGTGCCAGCAGTGAGGGAGGCCCCTATAATTCACCCCTCCACTTT. Translation gives CASSEGGPYNSPLHF.

This clone was counted between two and nine times. V gene TRBV4-1 combines with J gene TRBJ2-2; perhaps TRBD2 as D (5 bases). V was trimmed by 0 bases and J by 7 bases, leaving 15 bases between them. CDR1 and CDR2 from the germline V gene are MGHRA and YSYEKL. The CDR3 is made up of 16 amino acids. CDR3 in DNA: TGCGCCAGCAGCCAAGAACGCCACGGGATAGACGGGGAGCTGTTTTTT. Its translation: CASSQERHGIDGELFF.

Details on this clone: Additional DNA sequences in this sample encode the identical CDR3. This chain connects TRBV10-3 to TRBJ2-5, with 11 bases identical to TRBD2. The CDR3 loop spans 14 amino acids. Looked up from germline, CDR1 is ENHRY and CDR2 is SYGVKD. J was trimmed by 3 bases and V by 7 bases; bases with no gene match: 4. CDR3 region: CAIKPGLAEETQYF. The CDR3 DNA reads TGTGCCATCAAGCCGGGACTAGCGGAAGAGACCCAGTACTTC.

V usage is TRBV5-1 and J usage is TRBJ2-5; possible D gene TRBD1, 5 bases. Trimming shortened V by 3 bases and J by 2 bases, and 11 bases separated the two germline ends. The germline V gene encodes CDR1 SGHRS and CDR2 YFSETQ. The CDR3 contains 14 residues. The CDR3 nucleotides read TGCGCCAGCAGCTCGACAGTGGTTCAAGAGACCCAGTACTTC. Translating gives CASSSTVVQETQYF.

J is TRBJ2-1 and V is TRBV2; TRBD2 agrees at 8 bases. The germline V gene has CDR1 SNHLY and CDR2 FYNNEI. Trimming took 7 bases from V and 4 from J; bases not matched to a gene: 24. The length of the CDR3 is 20 residues. Here the CDR3 reads CASKGLVRSEGTRIYNEQFF. CDR3 coding DNA: TGTGCCAGCAAAGGTCTCGTCCGATCGGAGGGGACTAGGATATACAATGAGCAGTTCTTC.

V gene TRBV23-1 combines with J gene TRBJ1-5; 11 nucleotides line up with TRBD1. TRBV23-1 falls under the ORF class, with uncertain function. The CDR3 spans 20 residues. V shed 2 bases, J shed 4 bases, and the junction held 16 bases outside the gene matches. The CDR3 protein is CASSQASTGTGGKKNQPQHF. CDR3 sequence (DNA): TGCGCCAGCAGTCAAGCCTCCACCGGGACAGGGGGTAAGAAGAATCAGCCCCAGCATTTT.

The chain employs TRBV29-1 and TRBJ1-2; D is undetermined. The germline V and J ends were trimmed by 2 bases and 4 bases, with 14 bases remaining between them. Germline CDR1 reads SQVTM; CDR2 reads ANQGSEA. The CDR3 runs to 14 residues. CDR3 DNA: TGCAGCGTTGAAATCCCCGAGGCGGGCTATGGCTACACCTTC. Protein: CSVEIPEAGYGYTF. The full variable domain, with the rest looked up from reference TRBV29-1 and TRBJ1-2, is SAVISQKPSRDICQRGTSLTIQCQVDSQVTMMFWYRQQPGQSLTLIATANQGSEATYESGFVIDKFPISRPNLTFSTLTVSNMSPEDSSIYLCSVEIPEAGYGYTFGSGTRLTVV.

The V and J genes are TRBV27 and TRBJ1-2; 7 nucleotides match TRBD1. The CDR3 is 13 amino acids. With 3 bases clipped from V and 3 bases from J, the junction kept 1 base outside the gene matches. The V gene's germline CDR1 is MNHEY and CDR2 SMNVEV (reference sequence). This CDR3 is CASSLDRYYGYTF. In DNA, the CDR3 is TGTGCCAGCAGTTTGGACAGGTACTATGGCTACACCTTC.

The gene calls are TRBV3-1 (or the pseudogene TRBV3-2) and TRBJ1-1; D not certain. Germline CDR1 reads LGHDT; CDR2 reads YNNKEL (reference sequence). The CDR3 consists of 12 residues. The V and J ends lost 4 bases and 11 bases respectively, with 14 bases between them. Here the CDR3 DNA reads TGTGCCAGCAGCCCCCGCGCGGGTGTGGCTTTCTTT. Protein: CASSPRAGVAFF.

V is TRBV30 and J is TRBJ1-3, with a tentative D call TRBD1 (5 bases). V lost 0 bases, J lost 7 bases, and 19 bases lay in between. This CDR3 comprises 16 residues. Germline loops: CDR1 GTSNPN, CDR2 SVGIG (reference sequence). For the CDR3, the DNA is TGTGCCTGGAGTGTTGGGGAGGGACCCGCGGGGAACACCATATATTTT. It encodes CAWSVGEGPAGNTIYF.

CDR3 sequence (DNA): TGTGCCAGCAGCACCGGGGGGAGTGCTTTCTTT. As protein: CASSTGGSAFF. The chain joins TRBV7-9 to TRBJ1-1, with D possibly being TRBD1 (5 bases). With 5 bases removed from V and 11 bases from J, the gap between germline ends came to 12 bases. The CDR3 is 11 amino acids. The V gene's germline CDR1 is SEHNR and CDR2 FQNEAQ (reference sequence).

The chain recombines TRBV10-3 with TRBJ1-1; weak D call: TRBD1 (6 bases). Germline lookup yields CDR1 ENHRY and CDR2 SYGVKD. V was clipped by 3 bases and J by 4 bases, with 12 bases between them. The CDR3 totals 14 residues. The CDR3 region has the DNA TGTGCCATCAGTGATCGGGGGGCAGGCACTGAAGCTTTCTTT. Residues: CAISDRGAGTEAFF.